This T cell receptor (beta chain) was sequenced in a study of T-cell memory formation after mild COVID-19. Each CDR3 protein gets one entry after TCRdb re-called the 5' RACE reads with MiXCR. This sample has 550,000 to 700,000 distinct CDR3 sequences, with about a sixth found just once. This clonotype turned up a few times. The CDR3 consists of 14 residues. Germline values: CDR1 LGHDT, CDR2 YNNKEL (reference sequence). J lost 1 base, V lost 2 bases, and 2 bases had no gene match. The receptor was derived from an adult woman who had mild COVID-19 (a few samples of this study predate the infection). Cell type and time point are not known. The specimen was PBMCs or a T cell subset sorted from them (not recorded which). The chain employs TRBV3-1 and TRBJ2-7; TRBD1 matches 7 bases. The CDR3: CASSQLGQSYEQYF. The CDR3 bases are TGTGCCAGCAGCCAATTGGGACAGTCCTACGAGCAGTACTTC.